This T cell receptor (beta chain) was sequenced during a study of shared clonotypes between healthy human individuals. General study points: Generally, estimated richness proved larger in naive subsets than it did in memory subsets.

Clones were sequenced by immunoSEQ multiplex PCR, and TCRdb holds only the in-frame ones, with some missing. The table has 2,500,000 or so clones, around 90% seen once. Trimming cost V 5 bases and J 3 bases; bases outside gene matches: 6. The CDR3 has 13 residues. Germline V gene sequence: CDR1 SQVTM, CDR2 ANQGSEA. The table lists this clone with a few counts. Its matching antigen is unknown. The clonotype comes from a man younger than 35 in good health. Some clones in this sample may be carry-over from other donors' samples. The chain combines TRBV29-1 with TRBJ1-1; TRBD1 aligns across 7 bases. Sequencing used naive CD4+ T cells from PBMCs. Subset in this sample: CD45RA+ positively selected. CDR3 in amino acids: CSVRLGGHTEAFF. The CDR3 bases are TGCAGCGTTCGGTTAGGGGGCCACACTGAAGCTTTCTTT.